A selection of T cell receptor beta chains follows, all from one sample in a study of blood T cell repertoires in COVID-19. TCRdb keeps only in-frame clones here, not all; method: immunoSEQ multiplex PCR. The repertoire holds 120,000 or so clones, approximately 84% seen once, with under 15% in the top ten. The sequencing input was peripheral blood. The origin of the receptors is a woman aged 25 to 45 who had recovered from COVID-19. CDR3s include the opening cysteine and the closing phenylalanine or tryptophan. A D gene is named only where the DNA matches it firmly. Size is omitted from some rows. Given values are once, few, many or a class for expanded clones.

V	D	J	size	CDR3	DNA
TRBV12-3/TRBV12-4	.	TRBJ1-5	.	CASSLSSNQPQHF	TGTGCCAGCAGTTTATCCTCCAATCAGCCCCAGCATTTT
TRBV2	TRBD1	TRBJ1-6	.	CASSFNKATGGVGSPLHF	TGTGCCAGCAGTTTCAATAAGGCCACAGGGGGCGTCGGTTCACCCCTCCACTTT
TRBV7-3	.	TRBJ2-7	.	CASSPQPGSTYEQYF	TGTGCCAGCAGCCCCCAGCCGGGGAGCACCTACGAGCAGTACTTC
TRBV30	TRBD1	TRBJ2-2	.	CAWTGGSTGELFF	TGTGCCTGGACAGGGGGCAGCACCGGGGAGCTGTTTTTT
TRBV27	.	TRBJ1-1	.	CASSRLTAGLNTEAFF	TGTGCCAGCAGTCGTCTGACAGCAGGATTGAACACTGAAGCTTTCTTT
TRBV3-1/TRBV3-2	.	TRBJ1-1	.	CASSRRQALNTEAFF	TGTGCCAGCAGCCGCAGACAGGCCCTGAACACTGAAGCTTTCTTT
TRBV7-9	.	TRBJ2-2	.	CASSPDGGGRTGELFF	TGTGCCAGCAGCCCTGACGGGGGAGGTAGGACCGGGGAGCTGTTTTTT
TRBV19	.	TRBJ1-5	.	CASSIRWGVGQPQHF	TGTGCCAGTAGTATTCGGTGGGGAGTTGGACAGCCCCAGCATTTT
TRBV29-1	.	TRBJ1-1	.	CSVRDSNPGMNTEAFF	TGCAGCGTCCGGGACTCCAATCCCGGGATGAACACTGAAGCTTTCTTT
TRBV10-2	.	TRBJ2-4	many	CASSERSGSWVLGIQYF	TGCGCCAGCAGTGAGAGATCGGGTAGTTGGGTTTTAGGCATTCAGTACTTC
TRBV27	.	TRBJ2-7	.	CASSRNGAYEQYF	TGTGCCAGCAGTAGGAACGGGGCCTACGAGCAGTACTTC
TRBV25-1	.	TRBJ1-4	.	CASKGVNSQNEKLFF	TGTGCCAGCAAGGGGGTAAACAGTCAGAATGAAAAACTGTTTTTT
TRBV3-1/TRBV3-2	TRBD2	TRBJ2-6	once	CASSQEGLLAGGRVLTF	TGTGCCAGCAGCCAAGAAGGGTTACTAGCGGGGGGCAGAGTCCTGACTTTC
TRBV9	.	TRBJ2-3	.	CASSISGGTDTQYF	TGTGCCAGCAGCATCTCCGGAGGCACAGATACGCAGTATTTT
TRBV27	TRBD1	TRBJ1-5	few	CASRSGGAFNQPQHF	TGTGCCAGCAGATCAGGGGGAGCCTTTAATCAGCCCCAGCATTTT
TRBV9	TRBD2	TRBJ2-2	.	CASSASGLAGYLKTGELFF	TGTGCCAGCAGCGCCTCGGGACTAGCGGGATATCTGAAGACCGGGGAGCTGTTTTTT
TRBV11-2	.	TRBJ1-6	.	CASSTVVRGRSNNSPLHF	TGTGCCAGCAGCACCGTTGTGCGGGGACGATCCAATAATTCACCCCTCCACTTT
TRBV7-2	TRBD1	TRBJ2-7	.	CASSLGTGFTYEQYF	TGTGCCAGCAGCTTAGGGACAGGGTTTACCTACGAGCAGTACTTC
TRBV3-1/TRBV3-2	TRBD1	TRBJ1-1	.	CASSRGQGARNTEAFF	TGTGCCAGCAGCCGGGGACAGGGGGCGAGGAACACTGAAGCTTTCTTT
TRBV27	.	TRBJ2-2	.	CASSFYRDGELFF	TGTGCCAGCAGTTTCTACAGGGACGGGGAGCTGTTTTTT
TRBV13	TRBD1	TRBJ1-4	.	CASSSDRDEKLFF	TGTGCCAGCAGCTCAGACAGGGATGAAAAACTGTTTTTT
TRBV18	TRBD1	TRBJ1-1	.	CASSPQGARNTEAFF	TGTGCCAGCTCACCACAGGGGGCGCGGAACACTGAAGCTTTCTTT
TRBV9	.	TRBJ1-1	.	CASSVHDGTNTEAFF	TGTGCCAGCAGCGTTCACGATGGGACAAACACTGAAGCTTTCTTT
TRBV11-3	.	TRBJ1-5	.	CASSLDPVRSGDDQPQHF	TGTGCCAGCAGCTTAGATCCCGTCCGTTCGGGGGATGATCAGCCCCAGCATTTT